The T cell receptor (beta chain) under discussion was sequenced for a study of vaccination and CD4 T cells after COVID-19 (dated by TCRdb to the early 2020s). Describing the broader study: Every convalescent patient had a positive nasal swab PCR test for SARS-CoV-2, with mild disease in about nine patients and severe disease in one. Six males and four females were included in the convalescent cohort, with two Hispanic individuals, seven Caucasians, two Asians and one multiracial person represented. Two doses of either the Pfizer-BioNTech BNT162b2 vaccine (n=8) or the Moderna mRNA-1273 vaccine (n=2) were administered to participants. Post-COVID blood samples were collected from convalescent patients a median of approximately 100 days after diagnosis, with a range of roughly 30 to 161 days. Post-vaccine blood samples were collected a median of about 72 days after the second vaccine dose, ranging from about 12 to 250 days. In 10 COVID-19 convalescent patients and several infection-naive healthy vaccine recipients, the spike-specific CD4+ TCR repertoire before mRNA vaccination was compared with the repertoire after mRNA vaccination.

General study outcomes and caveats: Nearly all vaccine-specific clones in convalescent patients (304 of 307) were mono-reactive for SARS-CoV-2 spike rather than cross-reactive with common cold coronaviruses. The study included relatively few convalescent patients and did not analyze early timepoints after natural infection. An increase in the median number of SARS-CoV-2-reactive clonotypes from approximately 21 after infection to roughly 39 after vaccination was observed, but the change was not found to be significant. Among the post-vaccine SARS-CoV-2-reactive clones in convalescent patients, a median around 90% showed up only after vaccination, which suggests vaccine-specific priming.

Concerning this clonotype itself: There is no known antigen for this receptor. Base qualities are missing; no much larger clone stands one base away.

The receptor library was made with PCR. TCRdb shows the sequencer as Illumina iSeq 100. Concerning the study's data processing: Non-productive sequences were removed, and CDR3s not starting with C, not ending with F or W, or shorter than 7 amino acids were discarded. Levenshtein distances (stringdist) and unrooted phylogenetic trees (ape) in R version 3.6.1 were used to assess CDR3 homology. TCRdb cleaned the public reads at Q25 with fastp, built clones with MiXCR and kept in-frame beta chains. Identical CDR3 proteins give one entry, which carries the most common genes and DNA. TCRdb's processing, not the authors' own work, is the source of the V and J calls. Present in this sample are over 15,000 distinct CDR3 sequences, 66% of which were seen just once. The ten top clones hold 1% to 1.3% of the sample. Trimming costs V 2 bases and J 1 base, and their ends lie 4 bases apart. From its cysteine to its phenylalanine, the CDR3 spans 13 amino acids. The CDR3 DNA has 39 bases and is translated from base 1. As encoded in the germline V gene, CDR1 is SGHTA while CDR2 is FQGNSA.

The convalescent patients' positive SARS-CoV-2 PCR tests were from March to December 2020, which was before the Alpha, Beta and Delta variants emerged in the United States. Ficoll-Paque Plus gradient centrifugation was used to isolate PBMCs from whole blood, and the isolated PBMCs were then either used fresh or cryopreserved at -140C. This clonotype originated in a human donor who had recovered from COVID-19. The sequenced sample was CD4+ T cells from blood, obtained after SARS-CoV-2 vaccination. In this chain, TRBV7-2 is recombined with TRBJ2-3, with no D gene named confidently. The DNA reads TGTGCCAGCAGCTTAAGCGGCACAGATACGCAGTATTTT. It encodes CASSLSGTDTQYF.